The 11 T cell receptor beta chains below were found in one sample sequenced in a study of T cell changes during pregnancy in multiple sclerosis. TCRdb's table, derived via immunoSEQ multiplex PCR, lists solely in-frame clones and lacks some. The sample lists approximately 41,000 clones; around nine tenths were seen once. Sequencing used CD4+ T cells from peripheral blood mononuclear cells, obtained in the second trimester of pregnancy. These receptors were collected from a female donor in good health, enrolled as a control in a pregnancy study.

V and J are TRBV6-6 and TRBJ1-4; D might be TRBD1 (5 bases). The V end lost 2 bases, the J end lost 0 bases, and 7 bases lay between the germline ends. Looked up from germline, CDR1 is MNHNY and CDR2 is SVGAGI (reference sequence). The CDR3 length is 15 residues. The CDR3: CASSYEGATNEKLFF. Written as DNA, the CDR3 is TGTGCCAGCAGTTACGAAGGGGCAACTAATGAAAAACTGTTTTTT.

This chain uses TRBV7-2 with TRBJ2-1, with D possibly being TRBD2 (5 bases). Germline V lookup: CDR1 SGHTA, CDR2 FQGNSA. This CDR3 is built from 14 residues. Trimming stripped 5 bases from V and 7 bases from J, with 15 bases between. The CDR3 spells CASSARLASNEQFF. The CDR3 nucleotides read TGTGCCAGCAGCGCACGCCTAGCATCGAATGAGCAGTTCTTC.

The chain joins TRBV15 to TRBJ1-4, with a tentative D call TRBD1 (6 bases). This CDR3 has 15 residues. V lost 1 base, J lost 8 bases, and 14 bases lay in between. Germline loops: CDR1 LNHNV, CDR2 YYDKDF (reference sequence). CDR3 amino acids: CATSRVGGVGEKLFF. CDR3 in DNA: TGTGCCACCAGCAGAGTTGGGGGCGTTGGGGAAAAACTGTTTTTT.

V is TRBV27 and J is TRBJ1-6, with 8 positions matching TRBD1. Germline assignment: CDR1 MNHEY and CDR2 SMNVEV (reference sequence). The CDR3 extends over 16 amino acids. Germline trimming cut 3 bases from V and 6 bases from J; bases unmatched to any gene: 7. CDR3 amino acids: CASSLTDRATNSPLHF. CDR3 nucleotide sequence: TGTGCCAGCAGTTTGACGGACAGGGCGACTAATTCACCCCTCCACTTT.

The genes are TRBV5-6 and TRBJ2-2, with D perhaps TRBD1 (5 bases). Trimming left V 3 bases short and J 5 bases short, with 8 bases between. The CDR3 is 13 residues long. Germline-derived CDR1 and CDR2 are SGHDT and YYEEEE. The CDR3 coding sequence is TGTGCCAGCAGCTCGACAGCGACCGGGGAGCTGTTTTTT. This translates into CASSSTATGELFF.

This chain joins TRBV5-1 and TRBJ2-5; possibly TRBD1 for D (6 bases). The CDR3 extends over 15 amino acids. Trimming left V 0 bases short and J 4 bases short, with 13 bases between. Germline V lookup: CDR1 SGHRS, CDR2 YFSETQ. CDR3 DNA: TGCGCCAGCAGCTTGGTGACAGGTGGTGGAGAGACCCAGTACTTC. Protein sequence: CASSLVTGGGETQYF.

V usage is TRBV2 and J usage is TRBJ2-1; the D is unclear. Germline CDR1 is SNHLY and CDR2 is FYNNEI. V was pared by 1 base and J by 3 bases, with 10 bases between. The CDR3 consists of 15 residues. CDR3 region: CASSEGPSVYNEQFF. For the CDR3, the DNA is TGTGCCAGCAGTGAAGGCCCATCGGTCTACAATGAGCAGTTCTTC.

The chain uses TRBV6-4 and TRBJ1-3, with D hard to call. The CDR3 covers 14 residues. Germline CDR1 is MRHNA and CDR2 is SNTAGT. V lost 5 bases to trimming and J lost 0 bases, with 8 bases between them. This CDR3 reads CASSPENSGNTIYF. The CDR3 DNA follows: TGTGCCAGCAGTCCGGAGAACTCTGGAAACACCATATATTTT.

This chain's CDR3 is CASSYSRAGGNTIYF. CDR3 nucleotides: TGTGCCAGCAGTTACTCGAGGGCGGGTGGAAACACCATATATTTT. The rearrangement uses TRBV6-5 and TRBJ1-3; D gene unclear. The CDR3 sequence is 15 residues long. V lost 0 bases, J lost 3 bases, and 9 bases lay in between. Germline CDR1 and CDR2: MNHEY and SVGAGI.

The rearrangement uses TRBV18 and TRBJ2-5, with TRBD1 identical over 10 bases. Germline V gene sequence: CDR1 KGHSH, CDR2 LQKENI. CDR3 length equals 16 residues. With V trimmed by 1 base and J by 3 bases, 5 bases remained unmatched. CDR3 bases: TGTGCCAGCTCACCACGAACCGGGACAGGGGAAGAGACCCAGTACTTC. It specifies CASSPRTGTGEETQYF.

This chain uses TRBV28 with TRBJ1-2, with TRBD1 matching 8 bases. The CDR3 contains 15 residues. V lost 3 bases to trimming and J lost 8 bases; unmatched junction nucleotides: 11. CDR1 and CDR2 (germline): MDHEN, SYDVKM. The CDR3 DNA sequence: TGTGCCAGCAGTTTCCCCCTAGGACAGGGCTGGGGCTACACCTTC. Encoded protein: CASSFPLGQGWGYTF.